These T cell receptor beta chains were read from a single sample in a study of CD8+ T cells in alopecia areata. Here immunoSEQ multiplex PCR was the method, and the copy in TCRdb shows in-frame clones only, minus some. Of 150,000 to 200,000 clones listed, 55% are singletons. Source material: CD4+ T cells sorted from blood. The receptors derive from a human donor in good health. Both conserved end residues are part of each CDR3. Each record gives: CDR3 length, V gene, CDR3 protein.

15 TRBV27 CASSRGGQSYNEQFF
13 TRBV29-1 CSAGGVGNTEAFF
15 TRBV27 CASSLKVPGPYEQYF
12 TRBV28 CASRPTGGAEYF
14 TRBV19 CASSNKLASGELFF
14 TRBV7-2 CASSWLGKQETQYF
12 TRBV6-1 CASSRTGVEQFF
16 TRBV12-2 CASRLAFGGGGTEAFF
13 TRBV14 CASSQFRNQPQHF
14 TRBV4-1 CASSQGGTSGKVFF
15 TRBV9 CASSVDNGRTYEQFF
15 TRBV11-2 CASSPRRQGSETQYF
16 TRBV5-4 CASTPEAGTGTDTQYF
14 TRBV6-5 CASSLKAGGGSVFF
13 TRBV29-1 CSVPAGGQETQYF
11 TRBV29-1 CSARDNTEAFF
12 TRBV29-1 CSAGTSGNEQFF
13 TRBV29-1 CSVRLAGVNIQYF
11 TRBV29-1 CSVELAYEQYF
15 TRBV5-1 CASSFGGQGNQPQHF
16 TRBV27 CASSLASGRRYTEAFF